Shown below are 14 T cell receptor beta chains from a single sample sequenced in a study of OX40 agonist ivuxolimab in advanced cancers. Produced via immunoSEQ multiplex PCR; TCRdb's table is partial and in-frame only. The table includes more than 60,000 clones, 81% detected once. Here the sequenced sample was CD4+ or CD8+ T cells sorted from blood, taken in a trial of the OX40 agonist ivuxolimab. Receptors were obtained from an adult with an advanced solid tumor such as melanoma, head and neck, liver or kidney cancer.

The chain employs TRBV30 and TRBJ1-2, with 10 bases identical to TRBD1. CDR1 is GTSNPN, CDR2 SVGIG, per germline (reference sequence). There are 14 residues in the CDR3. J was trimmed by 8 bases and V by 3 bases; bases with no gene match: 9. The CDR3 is CAWRRQGAQDGYTF. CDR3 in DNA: TGTGCCTGGAGACGACAGGGGGCGCAAGACGGCTACACCTTC.

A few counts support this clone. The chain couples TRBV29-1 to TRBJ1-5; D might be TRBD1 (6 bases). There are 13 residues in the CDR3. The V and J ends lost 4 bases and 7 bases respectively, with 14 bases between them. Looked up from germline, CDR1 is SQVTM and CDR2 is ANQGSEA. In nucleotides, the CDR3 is TGCAGCGTTGTACAGGGACGAGGGCAGCCCCAGCATTTT. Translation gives CSVVQGRGQPQHF.

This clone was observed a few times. CDR3: CASTRGTGGYTF. The CDR3 DNA follows: TGTGCCAGTACACGGGGAACGGGTGGCTACACCTTC. The chain combines TRBV19 with TRBJ1-2; D not resolved. This CDR3 region has 12 residues. V was clipped by 7 bases and J by 7 bases, with 13 bases between them. Germline assignment: CDR1 LNHDA and CDR2 SQIVND (reference sequence). The full variable domain, completed using reference TRBV19 and TRBJ1-2, is DGGITQSPKYLFRKEGQNVTLSCEQNLNHDAMYWYRQDPGQGLRLIYYSQIVNDFQKGDIAEGYSVSREKKESFPLTVTSAQKNPTAFYLCASTRGTGGYTFGSGTRLTVV.

CDR3 region: CSVSSGDSYNEQFF. The CDR3 DNA sequence: TGCAGCGTCTCTAGCGGAGACTCCTACAATGAGCAGTTCTTC. The J gene is TRBJ2-1, the V gene TRBV29-1, with 7 bases fitting TRBD2. The junction had 5 bases not matched to a gene; V was cut back by 6 bases and J by 0 bases. CDR3 size: 14 residues. Germline values: CDR1 SQVTM, CDR2 ANQGSEA.

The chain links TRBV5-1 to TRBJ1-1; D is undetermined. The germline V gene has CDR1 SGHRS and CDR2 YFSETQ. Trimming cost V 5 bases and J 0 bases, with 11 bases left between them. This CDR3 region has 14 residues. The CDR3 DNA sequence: TGCGCCAGCAGGACGGTTCGGTTGAACACTGAAGCTTTCTTT. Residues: CASRTVRLNTEAFF. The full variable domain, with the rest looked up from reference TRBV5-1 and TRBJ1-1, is KAGVTQTPRYLIKTRGQQVTLSCSPISGHRSVSWYQQTPGQGLQFLFEYFSETQRNKGNFPGRFSGRQFSNSRSEMNVSTLELGDSALYLCASRTVRLNTEAFFGQGTRLTVV.

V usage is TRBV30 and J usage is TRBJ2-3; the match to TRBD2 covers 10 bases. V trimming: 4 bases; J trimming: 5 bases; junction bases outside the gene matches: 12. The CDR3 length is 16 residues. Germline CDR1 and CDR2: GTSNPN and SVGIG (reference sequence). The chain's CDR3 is CAWTSGSPLRGDTQYF. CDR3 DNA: TGTGCCTGGACTAGCGGGAGTCCTCTTCGTGGAGATACGCAGTATTTT. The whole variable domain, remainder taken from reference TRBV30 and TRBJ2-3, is SQTIHQWPATLVQPVGSPLSLECTVEGTSNPNLYWYRQAAGRGLQLLFYSVGIGQISSEVPQNLSASRPQDRQFILSSKKLLLSDSGFYLCAWTSGSPLRGDTQYFGPGTRLTVL.

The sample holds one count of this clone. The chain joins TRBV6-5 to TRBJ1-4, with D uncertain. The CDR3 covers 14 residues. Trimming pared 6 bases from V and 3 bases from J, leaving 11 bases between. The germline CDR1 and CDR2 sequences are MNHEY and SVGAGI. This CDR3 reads CASSQTLSNEKLFF. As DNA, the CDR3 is TGTGCCAGCAGCCAGACGCTCTCTAATGAAAAACTGTTTTTT.

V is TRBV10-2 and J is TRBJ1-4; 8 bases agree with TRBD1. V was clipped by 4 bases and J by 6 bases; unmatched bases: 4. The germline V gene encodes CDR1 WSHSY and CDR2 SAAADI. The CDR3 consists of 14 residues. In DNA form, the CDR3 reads TGCGCCAGCAGTGGGCAGGGACAGGATGAAAAACTGTTTTTT. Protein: CASSGQGQDEKLFF.

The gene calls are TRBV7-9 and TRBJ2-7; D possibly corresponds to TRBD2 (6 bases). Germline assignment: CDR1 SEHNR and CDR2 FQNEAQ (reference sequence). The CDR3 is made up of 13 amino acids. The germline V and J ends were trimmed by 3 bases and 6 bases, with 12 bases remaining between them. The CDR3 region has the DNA TGTGCCAGCAGCTTCTTCGGAGGGCCCGAGCAGTACTTC. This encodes CASSFFGGPEQYF.

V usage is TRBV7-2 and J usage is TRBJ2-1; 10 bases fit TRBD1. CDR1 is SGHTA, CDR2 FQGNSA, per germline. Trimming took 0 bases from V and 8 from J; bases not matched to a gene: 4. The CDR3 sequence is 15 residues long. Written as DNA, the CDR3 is TGTGCCAGCAGCTTAGCGGGACAGGGGTTCCATGAGCAGTTCTTC. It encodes CASSLAGQGFHEQFF.

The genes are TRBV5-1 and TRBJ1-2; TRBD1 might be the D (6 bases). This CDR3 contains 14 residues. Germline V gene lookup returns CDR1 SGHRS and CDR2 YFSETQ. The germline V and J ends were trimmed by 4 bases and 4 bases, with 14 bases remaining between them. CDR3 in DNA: TGCGCCAGCAGCCCCGGGGGGGCCACCTATGGCTACACCTTC. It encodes CASSPGGATYGYTF.

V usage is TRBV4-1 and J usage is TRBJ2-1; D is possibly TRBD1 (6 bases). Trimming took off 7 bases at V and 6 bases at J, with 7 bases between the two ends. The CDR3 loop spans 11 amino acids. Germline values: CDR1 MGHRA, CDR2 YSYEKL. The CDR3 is CASMDSNEQFF. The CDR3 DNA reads TGCGCCAGCATGGACAGCAATGAGCAGTTCTTC.

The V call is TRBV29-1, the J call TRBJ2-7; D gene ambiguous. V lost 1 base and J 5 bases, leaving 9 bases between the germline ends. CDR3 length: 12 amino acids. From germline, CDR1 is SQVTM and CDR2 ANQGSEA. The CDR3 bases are TGCAGCGTTGAAGGGGCAGGAGACGAGCAGTACTTC. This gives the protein CSVEGAGDEQYF.

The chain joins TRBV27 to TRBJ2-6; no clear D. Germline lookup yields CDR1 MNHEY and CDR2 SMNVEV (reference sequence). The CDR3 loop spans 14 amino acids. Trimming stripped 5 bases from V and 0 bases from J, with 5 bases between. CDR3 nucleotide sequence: TGTGCCAGCAGTGGTTCCTCTGGGGCCAACGTCCTGACTTTC. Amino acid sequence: CASSGSSGANVLTF.